A single sample gave rise to the 30 T cell receptor beta chains below, sequenced in a study of T cell responses to AZD1222 COVID-19 vaccine. Profiled with immunoSEQ multiplex PCR; TCRdb holds only in-frame clones, not every one. This table holds around 86,000 clones, 90% found once. Sample: peripheral blood, taken on day 0 of AZD1222 vaccination. These receptors all stem from an adult in good health.

The V and J genes are TRBV2 and TRBJ1-2; D gene ambiguous. The CDR3 loop spans 12 amino acids. Looked up from germline, CDR1 is SNHLY and CDR2 is FYNNEI. The germline V and J ends were trimmed by 2 bases and 2 bases, with 3 bases remaining between them. CDR3 sequence reads: CASSETNYGYTF. CDR3 DNA: TGTGCCAGCAGTGAAACCAACTATGGCTACACCTTC. Looking up the rest from reference TRBV2 and TRBJ1-2 gives the full variable domain: EPEVTQTPSHQVTQMGQEVILRCVPISNHLYFYWYRQILGQKVEFLVSFYNNEISEKSEIFDDQFSVERPDGSNFTLKIRSTKLEDSAMYFCASSETNYGYTFGSGTRLTVV.

The V and J genes are TRBV5-8 and TRBJ1-5; D uncertain. CDR1 and CDR2 from the germline V gene are SGHTS and YDEGEE. With 1 base removed from V and 1 base from J, the gap between germline ends came to 18 bases. CDR3 length: 18 amino acids. CDR3 in DNA: TGTGCCAGCAGCTTGAATATGTACACCATGGCGAGCAATCAGCCCCAGCATTTT. Translation gives CASSLNMYTMASNQPQHF.

The chain is built from TRBV18 and TRBJ2-3; D not resolved. The CDR3 is 12 residues long. Germline V gene lookup returns CDR1 KGHSH and CDR2 LQKENI. V lost 3 bases to trimming and J lost 8 bases, with 9 bases between them. CDR3 nucleotide sequence: TGTGCCAGCTCACCCAACCTGTCTACGCAGTATTTT. The encoded protein is CASSPNLSTQYF.

The chain uses TRBV9 and TRBJ1-4; 10 bases map to TRBD1. The J segment lost 6 bases and the V segment lost 4 bases, leaving 9 bases of the junction unmatched. The CDR3 runs to 16 residues. The germline V gene encodes CDR1 SGDLS and CDR2 YYNGEE. CDR3 coding DNA: TGTGCCAGCAGCCAGTTCCGGGGACAGGGGTATGAAAAACTGTTTTTT. It translates to CASSQFRGQGYEKLFF.

This clone has just one count. The rearrangement uses TRBV6-5 and TRBJ2-4; D uncertain. The germline V gene encodes CDR1 MNHEY and CDR2 SVGAGI. The germline V and J ends were trimmed by 2 bases and 0 bases, with 5 bases remaining between them. The CDR3 contains 14 residues. CDR3 in DNA: TGTGCCAGCAGTTACGCTCTAGCCAAAAACATTCAGTACTTC. Protein sequence: CASSYALAKNIQYF.

V is TRBV7-9 and J is TRBJ1-5; D perhaps matches TRBD1 (5 bases). Germline V gene lookup returns CDR1 SEHNR and CDR2 FQNEAQ (reference sequence). There are 15 residues in the CDR3. With 11 bases removed from V and 1 base from J, the gap between germline ends came to 18 bases. CDR3 residues: CASSRAGMSNQPQHF. In DNA, the CDR3 is TGTGCCTCGTCCCGGGCAGGGATGAGCAATCAGCCCCAGCATTTT.

This rearrangement joins TRBV11-3 to TRBJ2-3, with D perhaps assigned TRBD1 or TRBD2 (5 bases each). The CDR3 runs to 13 residues. V was pared by 3 bases and J by 6 bases, with 10 bases between. Germline V gene sequence: CDR1 SGHNT, CDR2 YENEEA. The CDR3, as DNA: TGTGCCAGCAGCTTGGGGGTTGGGGATACGCAGTATTTT. It translates to CASSLGVGDTQYF.

The chain has TRBV7-2 and TRBJ2-1, with 9 bases matching TRBD2. The V gene's germline CDR1 is SGHTA and CDR2 FQGNSA. The CDR3 runs to 13 residues. The V gene end was trimmed by 0 bases and the J gene end by 16 bases; junction bases not matched to a gene: 7. In DNA, the CDR3 is TGTGCCAGCAGCTTAGCGCCCGCGGGGGGGCAATTCTTC. The encoded protein is CASSLAPAGGQFF. Based on the CDR3 plus reference TRBV7-2 and TRBJ2-1, the full variable domain is GAGVSQSPSNKVTEKGKDVELRCDPISGHTALYWYRQSLGQGLEFLIYFQGNSAPDKSGLPSDRFSAERTGGSVSTLTIQRTQQEDSAVYLCASSLAPAGGQFFGPGTRLTVL.

V usage is TRBV7-8 and J usage is TRBJ2-7, with D perhaps given as TRBD1 or TRBD2 (7 bases each). V dropped 4 bases and J dropped 4 bases, with 11 bases sitting between them. The CDR3 runs to 13 residues. Germline CDR1 SGHVS, CDR2 FQNEAQ. CDR3 amino acids: CASSSQGGYEQYF. CDR3 DNA: TGTGCCAGCAGCTCCCAGGGGGGGTACGAGCAGTACTTC.

The chain recombines TRBV11-1 with TRBJ1-1; D gene unclear. Germline CDR1 is SGHAT and CDR2 is FQDESV (reference sequence). CDR3 size: 15 residues. Trimming removed 0 bases at V and 0 bases at J, with 8 bases between. CDR3 residues: CASSLARYMNTEAFF. CDR3 bases: TGTGCCAGCAGCTTAGCCAGGTACATGAACACTGAAGCTTTCTTT. The full variable domain, rest sourced from reference TRBV11-1 and TRBJ1-1, is EAEVAQSPRYKITEKSQAVAFWCDPISGHATLYWYRQILGQGPELLVQFQDESVVDDSQLPKDRFSAERLKGVDSTLKIQPAELGDSAMYLCASSLARYMNTEAFFGQGTRLTVV.

The chain couples TRBV24-1 to TRBJ2-2; D is unclear. The CDR3 loop spans 15 amino acids. Trimming left V 1 base short and J 4 bases short, with 9 bases between. Germline lookup yields CDR1 KGHDR and CDR2 SFDVKD. The CDR3 loop is CATSDFGSGTGELFF. CDR3 DNA sequence: TGTGCCACCAGTGATTTTGGGTCGGGCACCGGGGAGCTGTTTTTT.

The chain combines TRBV6-2 or TRBV6-3 with TRBJ2-3; 15 bases are a match to TRBD2. The ends lost 6 bases at V and 6 bases at J; junction bases unmatched: 4. This CDR3 region has 15 residues. Per the germline V gene, CDR1 is MNHEY and CDR2 is SVGEGT. In DNA form, the CDR3 reads TGTGCCAGCAGCCCCGGGACTAGCGGGAGGGATACGCAGTATTTT. It codes for CASSPGTSGRDTQYF.

This chain uses TRBV9 with TRBJ2-7; D might be TRBD1 or TRBD2, each matching 5 bases. V was cut by 0 bases and J by 4 bases, with 14 bases left in between. Germline V lookup: CDR1 SGDLS, CDR2 YYNGEE. The CDR3 has 15 amino acids. CDR3 coding DNA: TGTGCCAGCAGCGTAGACCCAGGGAGATCTTACGAGCAGTACTTC. Its translation is CASSVDPGRSYEQYF.

CDR3 DNA: TGTGCCAGCAGCTTACGGTCGGGACGTTCACAAGAGACCCAGTACTTC. Translating it yields CASSLRSGRSQETQYF. V usage is TRBV7-2 and J usage is TRBJ2-5; D tentatively reads TRBD1 or TRBD2 (5 bases each). From germline, CDR1 is SGHTA and CDR2 FQGNSA. This CDR3 is built from 16 residues. The V gene lost 2 bases and the J gene lost 2 bases, with 15 bases spanning the gap.

In DNA form, the CDR3 reads TGTGCCAGCGGAGGGGAAGTTGGGTTCTTT. It is translated as CASGGEVGFF. This rearrangement joins TRBV2 to TRBJ1-1; perhaps TRBD1 as D (5 bases). The CDR3 loop spans 10 amino acids. Trimming took 8 bases from V and 14 from J, leaving 15 bases between them. Germline-derived CDR1 and CDR2 are SNHLY and FYNNEI. Full variable domain (outside the CDR3, taken from reference TRBV2 and TRBJ1-1): EPEVTQTPSHQVTQMGQEVILRCVPISNHLYFYWYRQILGQKVEFLVSFYNNEISEKSEIFDDQFSVERPDGSNFTLKIRSTKLEDSAMYFCASGGEVGFFGQGTRLTVV.

Only a few counts were recorded for this clone. The CDR3 DNA follows: TGTGCCAGCAGCTCCCGAGACAGGGGGCGCGAGCAGTACTTC. Its protein product is CASSSRDRGREQYF. The chain couples TRBV13 to TRBJ2-7, with TRBD1 matching over 10 bases. CDR3 length: 14 amino acids. V dropped 4 bases and J dropped 6; count of bases not matched to a gene: 6. Germline-derived CDR1 and CDR2 are PRHDT and FYEKMQ (reference sequence).

This clone showed up just once. The V and J genes are TRBV18 and TRBJ1-6; no definite D call. The V end lost 5 bases, the J end lost 1 base, and 9 bases lay between the germline ends. Germline V gene sequence: CDR1 KGHSH, CDR2 LQKENI. The CDR3 runs to 15 residues. This chain's CDR3 is CASSTRGSYNSPLHF. The CDR3 coding sequence is TGTGCCAGCTCAACCCGGGGATCCTATAATTCACCCCTCCACTTT.

V and J are TRBV25-1 and TRBJ1-1, with 9 nucleotides matching TRBD1. The V gene's germline CDR1 is MGHDK and CDR2 SYGVNS. The trim removed 5 bases at V and 1 base at J, leaving 5 bases unmatched. The CDR3 is made up of 15 amino acids. The CDR3 nucleotides read TGTGCCAGCAGTATACAGGGGGCAGGGAACACTGAAGCTTTCTTT. Amino acid sequence: CASSIQGAGNTEAFF.

This clone was found once. This chain connects TRBV6-5 to TRBJ2-3; 9 bases map to TRBD1. Germline assignment: CDR1 MNHEY and CDR2 SVGAGI. The J segment lost 1 base and the V segment lost 7 bases, leaving 6 bases of the junction unmatched. The CDR3 spans 15 residues. CDR3 region: CASIPGQGRTDTQYF. CDR3 in DNA: TGTGCCAGCATCCCGGGACAGGGTCGCACAGATACGCAGTATTTT.

The chain combines TRBV6-6 with TRBJ2-7; D is possibly TRBD2 (6 bases). The V end lost 2 bases, the J end lost 2 bases, and 7 bases lay between the germline ends. The CDR3 loop spans 13 amino acids. Germline V CDR1 and CDR2: MNHNY, SVGAGI (reference sequence). The CDR3 region is CASSYGEAYEQYF. The CDR3 DNA reads as TGTGCCAGCAGTTACGGGGAGGCCTACGAGCAGTACTTC.

The V and J genes are TRBV6-5 and TRBJ1-2; D unresolved. The germline V and J ends were trimmed by 4 bases and 5 bases, with 11 bases remaining between them. Germline V gene data show CDR1 as MNHEY and CDR2 as SVGAGI. The CDR3 length is 13 residues. The CDR3 region has the DNA TGTGCCAGCAGTTTAGAGGGCGGGTATGGCTACACCTTC. Translating it yields CASSLEGGYGYTF.

The chain joins TRBV12-3 or TRBV12-4 to TRBJ1-1; D not certain. The V gene lost 4 bases and the J gene lost 0 bases, with 6 bases spanning the gap. This CDR3 contains 13 residues. The CDR3 nucleotides read TGTGCCAGCAGTTCCTCAATGAACACTGAAGCTTTCTTT. This translates into CASSSSMNTEAFF.

This chain links TRBV15 with TRBJ1-5; D gene unclear. V lost 3 bases, J lost 0 bases, and 18 bases lay in between. Germline-derived CDR1 and CDR2 are LNHNV and YYDKDF (reference sequence). This CDR3 comprises 18 residues. CDR3 protein: CATSSGSWGMDSNQPQHF. The CDR3 DNA sequence: TGTGCCACCAGCAGTGGATCATGGGGAATGGATAGCAATCAGCCCCAGCATTTT.

This chain connects TRBV6-5 to TRBJ1-2, with unresolved D. Germline CDR1 is MNHEY and CDR2 is SVGAGI. There are 14 residues in the CDR3. V lost 7 bases to trimming and J lost 4 bases, with 16 bases between them. The CDR3 DNA sequence: TGTGCCAGCAAGAGGGCTCGGGATAGCTATGGCTACACCTTC. Amino acid sequence: CASKRARDSYGYTF.

The rearrangement joins TRBV18 to TRBJ2-3; a weak D match, TRBD1 (5 bases). Trimming stripped 3 bases from V and 6 bases from J, with 10 bases between. CDR1 is KGHSH, CDR2 LQKENI, per germline. The CDR3 covers 13 residues. The CDR3 nucleotides read TGTGCCAGCTCACCTGCAGGGTCGGATACGCAGTATTTT. Amino acids: CASSPAGSDTQYF. The complete variable domain, with remaining parts taken from reference TRBV18 and TRBJ2-3, reads NAGVMQNPRHLVRRRGQEARLRCSPMKGHSHVYWYRQLPEEGLKFMVYLQKENIIDESGMPKERFSAEFPKEGPSILRIQQVVRGDSAAYFCASSPAGSDTQYFGPGTRLTVL.

This clone was found once. The chain carries TRBV6-6 and TRBJ1-1; D is perhaps TRBD1 (6 bases). This CDR3 has 12 residues. The ends were cut back, 7 bases at V and 1 base at J, with 7 bases in the middle. From germline, CDR1 is MNHNY and CDR2 SVGAGI (reference sequence). CDR3 loop: CASKQGNTEAFF. CDR3 nucleotides: TGTGCCAGCAAACAGGGGAACACTGAAGCTTTCTTT.

The gene calls are TRBV3-1 (or the pseudogene TRBV3-2) and TRBJ2-1; D is ambiguous. Trimming took 0 bases from V and 0 from J, leaving 6 bases between them. From germline, CDR1 is LGHDT and CDR2 YNNKEL (reference sequence). The CDR3 has 15 amino acids. CDR3 coding DNA: TGTGCCAGCAGCCAAGAACCCCGCTCCTACAATGAGCAGTTCTTC. Protein sequence: CASSQEPRSYNEQFF.

This chain joins TRBV6-2 or TRBV6-3 and TRBJ2-1; 11 bases line up with TRBD2. Trimming cost V 5 bases and J 6 bases; bases outside gene matches: 6. This CDR3 has 15 residues. In germline, CDR1 is MNHEY, CDR2 SVGEGT. The CDR3 protein is CASSPLAGGRNEQFF. CDR3 DNA: TGTGCCAGCAGTCCCTTAGCGGGGGGGCGCAATGAGCAGTTCTTC.

J is TRBJ1-4 and V is TRBV19; TRBD1 aligns across 10 bases. Germline CDR1 reads LNHDA; CDR2 reads SQIVND (reference sequence). The V and J ends lost 3 bases and 8 bases, in that order; junction bases with no gene match: 6. The CDR3 sequence is 15 residues long. The CDR3 nucleotides are TGTGCCAGTAGTATCCCCGGGACAGGGGAGGAAAAACTGTTTTTT. This encodes CASSIPGTGEEKLFF.

This sequence joins TRBV7-3 and TRBJ2-1; 7 bases agree with TRBD2. Germline V CDR1 and CDR2: SGHTA, FQGTGA. This CDR3 has 14 amino acids. Germline trimming cut 6 bases from V and 2 bases from J; bases unmatched to any gene: 4. CDR3 amino acids: CASRSGGPYNEQFF. The CDR3 DNA reads as TGTGCCAGCAGATCGGGGGGTCCCTACAATGAGCAGTTCTTC.